Below are 8 T cell receptor beta chains sequenced from a single sample in a study of cytomegalovirus exposure and HLA in healthy donors. PCR involved 60 Vbeta and 13 Jbeta primers. The repertoire was sequenced with immunoSEQ multiplex PCR; TCRdb's copy has only in-frame clones and lacks some. Of more than 200,000 clones listed, 82% are singletons. The sample consisted of PBMCs. The receptors originated from a man aged 35-49 years in good health and CMV-seropositive.

The rearrangement links TRBV7-8 to TRBJ1-2; no clear D. Trimming cost V 0 bases and J 1 base, with 6 bases left between them. Germline CDR1 reads SGHVS; CDR2 reads FQNEAQ. The CDR3 is made up of 14 amino acids. In DNA form, the CDR3 reads TGTGCCAGCAGCTTAGCCTACAGTAACTATGGCTACACCTTC. Its translation: CASSLAYSNYGYTF. The full variable domain, its missing parts supplied by reference TRBV7-8 and TRBJ1-2, is GAGVSQSPRYKVAKRGQDVALRCDPISGHVSLFWYQQALGQGPEFLTYFQNEAQLDKSGLPSDRFFAERPEGSVSTLKIQRTQQEDSAVYLCASSLAYSNYGYTFGSGTRLTVV.

As DNA, the CDR3 is TGTGCCAGCAGCGTAGACAGGAATCAGCCCCAGCATTTT. It translates to CASSVDRNQPQHF. J is TRBJ1-5 and V is TRBV6-1; weak D call: TRBD1 (6 bases). Trimming took off 6 bases at V and 4 bases at J, with 10 bases between the two ends. The CDR3 has 13 residues. The V gene's germline CDR1 is MNHNS and CDR2 SASEGT.

The rearrangement uses TRBV6-1 and TRBJ2-7, with 8 nucleotides matching TRBD2. Germline-derived CDR1 and CDR2 are MNHNS and SASEGT. This CDR3 has 15 residues. Trimming cost V 5 bases and J 3 bases; bases outside gene matches: 9. This chain's CDR3 is CASSSASSGSYEQYF. The CDR3 DNA reads as TGTGCCAGCAGTTCCGCTTCCAGCGGGAGCTACGAGCAGTACTTC.

The chain combines TRBV28 with TRBJ2-1, with D maybe TRBD2 (6 bases). V dropped 7 bases and J dropped 0 bases, with 16 bases sitting between them. The CDR3 covers 16 residues. Germline V CDR1 and CDR2: MDHEN, SYDVKM. The CDR3 is CASTSGGGFSYNEQFF. The DNA of the CDR3 is TGTGCCAGCACCTCCGGGGGAGGATTCTCCTACAATGAGCAGTTCTTC.

V and J are TRBV5-1 and TRBJ2-7; a possible D gene is TRBD2 (5 bases). Trimming took off 0 bases at V and 0 bases at J, with 7 bases between the two ends. This CDR3 spans 14 amino acids. Germline V gene sequence: CDR1 SGHRS, CDR2 YFSETQ. This chain's CDR3 is CASSLVAPSYEQYF. CDR3 sequence (DNA): TGCGCCAGCAGCTTGGTAGCGCCCTCCTACGAGCAGTACTTC.

J is TRBJ2-7 and V is TRBV7-9; 10 nucleotides agree with TRBD2. The germline V gene has CDR1 SEHNR and CDR2 FQNEAQ (reference sequence). The V segment lost 1 base and the J segment 2 bases; nucleotides outside the gene matches: 5. The CDR3 length is 16 residues. CDR3 in DNA: TGTGCCAGCAGCTTAGTTGAGCGGGGGGGGCCCTACGAGCAGTACTTC. Protein: CASSLVERGGPYEQYF. Supplemented by reference TRBV7-9 and TRBJ2-7, the full variable domain reads DTGVSQNPRHKITKRGQNVTFRCDPISEHNRLYWYRQTLGQGPEFLTYFQNEAQLEKSRLLSDRFSAERPKGSFSTLEIQRTEQGDSAMYLCASSLVERGGPYEQYFGPGTRLTVT.

V and J are TRBV10-2 and TRBJ2-7, with a tentative D call TRBD2 (5 bases). CDR1 and CDR2 from the germline V gene are WSHSY and SAAADI. Trimming stripped 2 bases from V and 6 bases from J, with 14 bases between. CDR3 length equals 14 residues. CDR3 sequence: CASSEGELDREQYV. CDR3 in DNA: TGCGCCAGCAGTGAGGGGGAGTTGGATCGCGAGCAGTACGTC.

The chain is built from TRBV9 and TRBJ2-1, with a tentative D call TRBD1 (6 bases). The CDR3 consists of 16 residues. CDR1 is SGDLS and CDR2 is YYNGEE in the germline V gene. The V and J ends lost 2 bases and 7 bases respectively, with 19 bases between them. The CDR3 loop is CASSVAGTNLLNEQFF. Here the CDR3 DNA reads TGTGCCAGCAGCGTCGCCGGGACAAATCTTCTTAATGAGCAGTTCTTC.